This T cell receptor (beta chain) was found in a study of lymphopenia after photon versus proton radiotherapy. Generated by immunoSEQ multiplex PCR, the TCRdb table keeps only in-frame clones and is missing some. The top ten clones hold 15% of a sample with tens of thousands of clones, 90% to 95% of them seen once. Only a few counts were recorded for this clone. The CDR3 length is 14 residues. Germline V gene sequence: CDR1 MNHEY, CDR2 SVGAGI. Between the trimmed V and J ends, which lost 6 bases and 8 bases, there was a span of 19 bases. The TCR originated in a man aged 55-75 years with cholangiocarcinoma. The specimen comprised peripheral blood, sampled from a patient treated with photon-based radiotherapy. This chain connects TRBV6-5 to TRBJ1-2; D remains ambiguous. DNA for the CDR3: TGTGCCAGCAGCCCCTCGTGGTGGAGTATCGGCTACACCTTC. Its protein product is CASSPSWWSIGYTF.